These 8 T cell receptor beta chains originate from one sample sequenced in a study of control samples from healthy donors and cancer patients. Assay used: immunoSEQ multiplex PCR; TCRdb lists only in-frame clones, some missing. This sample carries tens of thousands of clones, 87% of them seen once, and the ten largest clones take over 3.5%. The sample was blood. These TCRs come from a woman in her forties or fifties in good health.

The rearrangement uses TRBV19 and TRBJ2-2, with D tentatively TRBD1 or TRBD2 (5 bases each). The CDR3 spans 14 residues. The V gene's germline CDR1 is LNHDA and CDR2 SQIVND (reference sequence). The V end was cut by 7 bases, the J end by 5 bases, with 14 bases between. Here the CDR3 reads CASKGPEDTGELFF. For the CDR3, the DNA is TGTGCCAGTAAGGGACCTGAGGATACCGGGGAGCTGTTTTTT.

The CDR3 region has the DNA TGTGCCAGCAGCTTAGGGTCAGGGCCCCCAACTAATGAAAAACTGTTTTTT. Its protein product is CASSLGSGPPTNEKLFF. The rearrangement uses TRBV7-8 and TRBJ1-4; possibly TRBD1 for D (5 bases). Germline lookup yields CDR1 SGHVS and CDR2 FQNEAQ. Deletions cut 1 base from V and 0 bases from J, with 12 bases between. The CDR3 runs 17 residues.

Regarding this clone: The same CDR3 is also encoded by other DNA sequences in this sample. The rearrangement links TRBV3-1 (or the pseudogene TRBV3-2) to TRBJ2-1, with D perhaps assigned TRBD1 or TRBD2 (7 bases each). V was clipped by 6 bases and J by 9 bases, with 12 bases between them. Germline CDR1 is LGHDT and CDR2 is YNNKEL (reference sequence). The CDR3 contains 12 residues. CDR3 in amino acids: CASSDREGEQFF. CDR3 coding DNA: TGTGCCAGCAGTGACAGGGAGGGTGAGCAGTTCTTC.

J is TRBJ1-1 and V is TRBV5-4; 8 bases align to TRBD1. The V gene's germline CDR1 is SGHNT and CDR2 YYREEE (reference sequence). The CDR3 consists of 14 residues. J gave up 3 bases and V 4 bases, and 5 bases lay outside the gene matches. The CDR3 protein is CASSPIQGDTEAFF. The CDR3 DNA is TGTGCCAGCAGCCCGATACAGGGGGACACTGAAGCTTTCTTT.

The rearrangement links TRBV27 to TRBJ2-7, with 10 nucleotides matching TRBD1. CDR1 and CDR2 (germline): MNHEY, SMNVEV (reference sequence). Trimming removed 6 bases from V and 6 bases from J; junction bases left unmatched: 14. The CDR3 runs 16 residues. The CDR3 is CASSSPSRDRGGEQYF. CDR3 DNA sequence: TGTGCCAGCAGCTCCCCATCTCGGGACAGGGGAGGCGAGCAGTACTTC.

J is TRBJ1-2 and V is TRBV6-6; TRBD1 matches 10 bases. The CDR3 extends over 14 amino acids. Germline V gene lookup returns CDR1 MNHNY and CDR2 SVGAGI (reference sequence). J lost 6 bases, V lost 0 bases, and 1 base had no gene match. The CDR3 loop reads CASSYSGQGDGYTF. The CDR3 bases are TGTGCCAGCAGTTACTCAGGACAGGGGGATGGCTACACCTTC.

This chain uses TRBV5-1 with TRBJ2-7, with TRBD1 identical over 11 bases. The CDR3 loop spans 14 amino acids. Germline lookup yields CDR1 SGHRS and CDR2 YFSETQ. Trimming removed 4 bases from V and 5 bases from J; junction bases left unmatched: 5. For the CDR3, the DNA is TGCGCCAGCAGCCAAAGGGACAGGGGGGACGAGCAGTACTTC. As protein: CASSQRDRGDEQYF.

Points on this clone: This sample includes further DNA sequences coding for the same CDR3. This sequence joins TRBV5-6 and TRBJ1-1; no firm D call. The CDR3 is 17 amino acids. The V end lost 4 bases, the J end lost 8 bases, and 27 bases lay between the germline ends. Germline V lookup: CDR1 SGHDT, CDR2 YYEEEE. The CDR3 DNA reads TGTGCCAGCAGCCCGCGCACTAAAAGACAAAAGTTGGAGGAAGCTTTCTTT. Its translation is CASSPRTKRQKLEEAFF. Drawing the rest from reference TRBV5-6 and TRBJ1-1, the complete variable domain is DAGVTQSPTHLIKTRGQQVTLRCSPKSGHDTVSWYQQALGQGPQFIFQYYEEEERQRGNFPDRFSGHQFPNYSSELNVNALLLGDSALYLCASSPRTKRQKLEEAFFGQGTRLTVV.